Listed below are T cell receptor beta chains from one sample, sequenced in a study of radiation and T cells in renal cell carcinoma. TCRdb's table, derived via immunoSEQ multiplex PCR, lists solely in-frame clones and lacks some. The data show around 130,000 clones, with 85% to 90% seen just once and 5.8% held by the top ten. The sequencing here drew on blood, taken from a patient whose treatment included radiotherapy and nephrectomy. The origin of the receptors is a woman aged 70-85 years with renal cell carcinoma. The CDR3 runs from the conserved cysteine through the conserved F or W. Some rows have no size entry. The others give once, few or many, or a class for an expanded clone.

v_gene: TRBV7-2
abundance: once
j_gene: TRBJ1-3
CDR3aa: CASSLFGTEGNTIYF

v_gene: TRBV15
abundance: -
j_gene: TRBJ1-3
CDR3aa: CATSRVFTGSRGNTIYF

v_gene: TRBV11-1
abundance: -
j_gene: TRBJ2-7
CDR3aa: CASSFSENPTSEQYF

v_gene: TRBV30
abundance: -
j_gene: TRBJ1-5
CDR3aa: CAWSRTASNQPQHF

v_gene: TRBV19
abundance: -
j_gene: TRBJ2-3
CDR3aa: CASSIGTGEGTDTQYF

v_gene: TRBV4-3
abundance: few
j_gene: TRBJ1-1
CDR3aa: CASSQDSGGWNTEAFF

v_gene: TRBV5-1
abundance: -
j_gene: TRBJ2-2
CDR3aa: CASSLRVSTGELFF

v_gene: TRBV5-1
abundance: -
j_gene: TRBJ1-1
CDR3aa: CASSLGTGQTEAFF

v_gene: TRBV28
abundance: -
j_gene: TRBJ1-1
CDR3aa: CASSLTDRIEAFF

v_gene: TRBV7-9
abundance: -
j_gene: TRBJ2-3
CDR3aa: CASSLAGQGSTDTQYF

v_gene: TRBV7-2
abundance: -
j_gene: TRBJ2-3
CDR3aa: CASSLLLAGGTSTDTQYF

v_gene: TRBV5-1
abundance: -
j_gene: TRBJ1-3
CDR3aa: CASSVDPLTGNTIYF

v_gene: TRBV19
abundance: -
j_gene: TRBJ2-2
CDR3aa: CASSRTSGGMNTGELFF

v_gene: TRBV5-5
abundance: -
j_gene: TRBJ2-5
CDR3aa: CASSLSPGLAVFAKETQYF

v_gene: TRBV30
abundance: -
j_gene: TRBJ1-3
CDR3aa: CARGGASGNTIYF

v_gene: TRBV30
abundance: -
j_gene: TRBJ2-3
CDR3aa: CAWSPPPVTDTQYF

v_gene: TRBV10-3
abundance: -
j_gene: TRBJ1-5
CDR3aa: CAISESWGQGVHQPQHF

v_gene: TRBV6-1
abundance: -
j_gene: TRBJ1-1
CDR3aa: CASSEGGRAAFF

v_gene: TRBV9
abundance: -
j_gene: TRBJ1-6
CDR3aa: CASSVAIRAADSPLHF

v_gene: TRBV6-5
abundance: -
j_gene: TRBJ2-2
CDR3aa: CASSYPPRGTGELFF

v_gene: TRBV28
abundance: -
j_gene: TRBJ1-3
CDR3aa: CASSSPGGAGNTIYF

v_gene: TRBV27
abundance: -
j_gene: TRBJ2-3
CDR3aa: CASSWRGGLDTQYF

v_gene: TRBV5-6
abundance: -
j_gene: TRBJ2-4
CDR3aa: CASSSIRATIAKNIQYF

v_gene: TRBV7-2
abundance: -
j_gene: TRBJ1-2
CDR3aa: CASSHRTESYGYTF

v_gene: TRBV5-1
abundance: -
j_gene: TRBJ2-3
CDR3aa: CASSLTGFQDTQYF

v_gene: TRBV7-9
abundance: -
j_gene: TRBJ1-6
CDR3aa: CASSSRGTPYNSPLHF

v_gene: TRBV5-5
abundance: -
j_gene: TRBJ1-1
CDR3aa: CASSLGAIYTEAFF

v_gene: TRBV29-1
abundance: once
j_gene: TRBJ1-3
CDR3aa: CSVAGTSGNTIYF

v_gene: TRBV4-2
abundance: -
j_gene: TRBJ2-3
CDR3aa: CASSQDTRADTQYF

v_gene: TRBV7-9
abundance: -
j_gene: TRBJ2-7
CDR3aa: CASSSGLYEQYF

v_gene: TRBV4-3
abundance: -
j_gene: TRBJ2-2
CDR3aa: CASSRRLQGRGAGELFF

v_gene: TRBV5-4
abundance: -
j_gene: TRBJ1-1
CDR3aa: CASSLRGSWAFF

v_gene: TRBV6-6
abundance: -
j_gene: TRBJ1-6
CDR3aa: CASRTRGGNSPLHF

v_gene: TRBV6-5
abundance: -
j_gene: TRBJ1-6
CDR3aa: CASRETQGKASPLHF

v_gene: TRBV9
abundance: -
j_gene: TRBJ1-1
CDR3aa: CASSVQTRARAEAFF

v_gene: TRBV29-1
abundance: -
j_gene: TRBJ2-5
CDR3aa: CSVEAGYQETQYF

v_gene: TRBV10-1
abundance: -
j_gene: TRBJ2-2
CDR3aa: CASSGGQGSSGELFF

v_gene: TRBV9
abundance: -
j_gene: TRBJ2-3
CDR3aa: CASSVGLAGWMADTQYF

v_gene: TRBV7-9
abundance: -
j_gene: TRBJ2-2
CDR3aa: CASTTGIGTGELFF

v_gene: TRBV28
abundance: -
j_gene: TRBJ1-5
CDR3aa: CASSSDRVSNQPQHF

v_gene: TRBV2
abundance: -
j_gene: TRBJ2-6
CDR3aa: CASSQGGTGANVLTF

v_gene: TRBV6-5
abundance: -
j_gene: TRBJ1-1
CDR3aa: CASSERTGYTEAFF

v_gene: TRBV28
abundance: few
j_gene: TRBJ2-1
CDR3aa: CASSFPGQGPYNEQFF

v_gene: TRBV7-8
abundance: -
j_gene: TRBJ2-5
CDR3aa: CASSSQTGEGTQYF

v_gene: TRBV9
abundance: -
j_gene: TRBJ1-3
CDR3aa: CASSATQGNTIYF

v_gene: TRBV30
abundance: -
j_gene: TRBJ2-7
CDR3aa: CAWSAPSGSDEQYF

v_gene: TRBV5-5
abundance: -
j_gene: TRBJ1-2
CDR3aa: CASSFQGLGSYGYTF

v_gene: TRBV4-1
abundance: -
j_gene: TRBJ1-6
CDR3aa: CASSQEPIPSYNSPLHF

v_gene: TRBV9
abundance: -
j_gene: TRBJ1-4
CDR3aa: CASSVVRGEKLFF

v_gene: TRBV19
abundance: few
j_gene: TRBJ1-1
CDR3aa: CASSISDKAEAFF

v_gene: TRBV5-4
abundance: once
j_gene: TRBJ2-5
CDR3aa: CASTPTGLAGKETQYF

v_gene: TRBV7-2
abundance: -
j_gene: TRBJ1-5
CDR3aa: CASSLRQGDQPQHF

v_gene: TRBV7-9
abundance: -
j_gene: TRBJ2-1
CDR3aa: CASSPLLGSEQFF